This record covers a single T cell receptor (beta chain). This entry comes from a study of shared clonotypes between healthy human individuals. At the level of the study: Used for every donor were three CD4 naive, three CD4 memory, two CD8 naive and one CD8 memory plate.

In germline, CDR1 is LNHDA, CDR2 SQIVND (reference sequence). Trimming pared 1 base from V and 0 bases from J, leaving 7 bases between. This CDR3 has 15 residues. Generated by immunoSEQ multiplex PCR, the TCRdb table keeps only in-frame clones and is missing some. The sample carries 800,000 to 950,000 clones, 95% to 97% recorded once. Cells designated naive CD8 were CD45RO-negative and were positively selected for CCR7, with terminally differentiated effector memory CD45RA+ cells excluded. The sequenced material came from naive CD8+ T cells sorted from blood. The V and J genes are TRBV19 and TRBJ1-5, with D possibly matching TRBD1 (5 bases). This clonotype was sampled from a man aged 25-40 years in good health. CDR3 bases: TGTGCCAGTAGTATAGGGACATATAGCAATCAGCCCCAGCATTTT. This sequence encodes CASSIGTYSNQPQHF.